This is a list of T cell receptor beta chains from one sample in a study of blood T cell repertoires in COVID-19. Produced via immunoSEQ multiplex PCR; TCRdb's table is partial and in-frame only. This table holds 150,000 or so clones, approximately 91% found once. The sample consisted of peripheral blood. These receptors all come from a man aged 18 to 30 with acute or convalescent COVID-19. Each CDR3 is given with its conserved first and last residue. The D gene is left open where the match is weak. Size is stated for part of the rows, as once, few or many counts, or as a class when the clone is expanded.

CDR3,DNA,D,V,size,J
CASSEGPGQKETQYF,TGTGCCAGCAGTGAGGGCCCTGGACAGAAAGAGACCCAGTACTTC,.,TRBV2,.,TRBJ2-5
CASSPPEGVSGANVLTF,TGTGCCAGTAGTCCCCCGGAAGGGGTCTCTGGGGCCAACGTCCTGACTTTC,.,TRBV19,few,TRBJ2-6
CAWRFRDRGGGYTF,TGTGCCTGGAGATTCCGGGACAGGGGGGGCGGCTACACCTTC,TRBD1,TRBV30,.,TRBJ1-2
CASSLSRGSYNEQFF,TGTGCCAGCTCACTTTCCCGGGGATCCTACAATGAGCAGTTCTTC,.,TRBV18,.,TRBJ2-1
CASSVIAGGTYEQYF,TGTGCCAGCAGCGTTATAGCGGGAGGAACCTACGAGCAGTACTTC,TRBD2,TRBV7-8,.,TRBJ2-7
CASSYVTGDQPQHF,TGTGCCAGCAGTTACGTGACAGGTGATCAGCCCCAGCATTTT,.,TRBV6-2/TRBV6-3,.,TRBJ1-5
CASSWRTGGYGYTF,TGCGCCAGCAGCTGGCGGACAGGGGGCTATGGCTACACCTTC,TRBD1,TRBV5-1,.,TRBJ1-2
CASSTGQGLNTEAFF,TGCGCCAGCAGCACCGGACAGGGGTTGAACACTGAAGCTTTCTTT,TRBD1,TRBV5-1,.,TRBJ1-1
CASSEPQGANTEAFF,TGTGCCAGCAGTGAGCCCCAGGGGGCAAACACTGAAGCTTTCTTT,TRBD1,TRBV25-1,.,TRBJ1-1
CASSELGTKYNSPLHF,TGTGCCAGCAGTGAACTTGGGACAAAATATAATTCACCCCTCCACTTT,.,TRBV25-1,.,TRBJ1-6
CATSSTDIYGYTF,TGTGCCACCAGCAGTACAGACATTTATGGCTACACCTTC,.,TRBV15,.,TRBJ1-2
CASSLWAPSSNEQFF,TGCGCCAGCAGCCTGTGGGCACCATCATCCAATGAGCAGTTCTTC,.,TRBV5-1,.,TRBJ2-1
CASSPDRNQPQHF,TGTGCCAGCTCACCAGACAGGAATCAGCCCCAGCATTTT,.,TRBV18,.,TRBJ1-5
CASSYTKGTGDTDTQYF,TGTGCCAGCAGTTACACTAAAGGGACAGGGGACACAGATACGCAGTATTTT,TRBD1,TRBV6-2/TRBV6-3,.,TRBJ2-3
CASSQRGSGNTGELFF,TGTGCCAGCAGCCAGCGGGGGAGTGGGAACACCGGGGAGCTGTTTTTT,TRBD2,TRBV7-8,.,TRBJ2-2
CASSQRGTTEAFF,TGTGCCAGCAGCCAAAGGGGGACCACTGAAGCTTTCTTT,.,TRBV3-1/TRBV3-2,.,TRBJ1-1
CASSYGDRVVYEQYF,TGTGCCAGCAGTTACGGGGACAGGGTTGTCTACGAGCAGTACTTC,TRBD1,TRBV6-5,.,TRBJ2-7
CASSLTPSGDLYQETQYF,TGCGCCAGCAGCCTAACCCCTAGCGGGGACCTGTACCAAGAGACCCAGTACTTC,TRBD2,TRBV4-1,.,TRBJ2-5
CASSTTGSYEQYF,TGTGCCAGCTCAACGACAGGGAGCTACGAGCAGTACTTC,TRBD1,TRBV18,few,TRBJ2-7
CASSTGLNQPQHF,TGTGCCAGCAGCACGGGACTAAATCAGCCCCAGCATTTT,.,TRBV27,once,TRBJ1-5
CASSLGSTGPDGYTF,TGTGCCAGCAGCTTAGGTTCCACAGGGCCGGATGGCTACACCTTC,.,TRBV7-2,.,TRBJ1-2
CASSRGLDEKLFF,TGTGCCAGTAGTAGGGGACTGGATGAAAAACTGTTTTTT,.,TRBV19,.,TRBJ1-4
CASSRDRGEKLFF,TGTGCCAGCAGCCGGGACAGGGGTGAAAAACTGTTTTTT,TRBD1,TRBV5-4,.,TRBJ1-4
CASSDKGASGYNEQFF,TGTGCCAGCAGCGACAAAGGGGCTAGCGGATACAATGAGCAGTTCTTC,TRBD2,TRBV11-2,.,TRBJ2-1
CASSLWTGNTEAFF,TGTGCCAGCAGCTTGTGGACAGGGAACACTGAAGCTTTCTTT,TRBD1,TRBV7-6,.,TRBJ1-1
CASTWQGRTEAFF,TGTGCCAGCACCTGGCAGGGAAGAACTGAAGCTTTCTTT,.,TRBV12-3/TRBV12-4,.,TRBJ1-1